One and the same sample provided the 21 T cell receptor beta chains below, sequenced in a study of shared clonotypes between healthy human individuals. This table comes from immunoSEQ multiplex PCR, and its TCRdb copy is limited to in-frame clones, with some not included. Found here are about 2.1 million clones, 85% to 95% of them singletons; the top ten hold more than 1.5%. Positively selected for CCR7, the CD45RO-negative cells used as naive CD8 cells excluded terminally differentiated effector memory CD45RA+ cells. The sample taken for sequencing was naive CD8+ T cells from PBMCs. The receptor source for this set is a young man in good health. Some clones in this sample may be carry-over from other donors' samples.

The CDR3 DNA reads TGCGCCAGCAGCCTACAGTTACGGGCGGGGGAGACCCAGTACTTC. Its translation: CASSLQLRAGETQYF. This chain connects TRBV4-3 to TRBJ2-5; tentatively, D is TRBD2 (6 bases). The germline V gene encodes CDR1 LGHNA and CDR2 YSLEER. V was clipped by 4 bases and J by 5 bases, with 17 bases between them. This CDR3 region has 15 residues.

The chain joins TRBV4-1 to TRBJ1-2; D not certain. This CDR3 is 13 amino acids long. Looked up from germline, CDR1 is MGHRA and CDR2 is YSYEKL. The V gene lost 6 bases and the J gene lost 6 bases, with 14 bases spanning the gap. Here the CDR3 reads CASSPGPGDGYTF. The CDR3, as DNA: TGCGCCAGCAGTCCCGGGCCTGGGGATGGCTACACCTTC.

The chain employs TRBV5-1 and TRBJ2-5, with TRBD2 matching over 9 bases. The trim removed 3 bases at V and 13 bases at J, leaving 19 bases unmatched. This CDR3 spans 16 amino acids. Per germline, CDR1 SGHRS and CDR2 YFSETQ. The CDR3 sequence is CASSYSIAGARKELYF. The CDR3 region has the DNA TGCGCCAGCAGCTACTCGATAGCGGGAGCGAGGAAGGAGTTGTACTTC.

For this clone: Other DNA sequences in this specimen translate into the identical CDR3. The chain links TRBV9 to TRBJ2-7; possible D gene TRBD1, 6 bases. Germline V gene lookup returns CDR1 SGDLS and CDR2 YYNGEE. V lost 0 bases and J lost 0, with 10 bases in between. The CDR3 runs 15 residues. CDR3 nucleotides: TGTGCCAGCAGCGTAGCCGGGACAAGCTCCTACGAGCAGTACTTC. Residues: CASSVAGTSSYEQYF.

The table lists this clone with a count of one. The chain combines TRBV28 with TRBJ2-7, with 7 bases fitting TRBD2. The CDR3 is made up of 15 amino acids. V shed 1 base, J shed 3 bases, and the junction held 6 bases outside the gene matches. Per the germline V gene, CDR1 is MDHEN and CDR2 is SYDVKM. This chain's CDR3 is CASSLLVTGGYEQYF. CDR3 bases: TGTGCCAGCAGTTTATTAGTTACGGGAGGCTACGAGCAGTACTTC.

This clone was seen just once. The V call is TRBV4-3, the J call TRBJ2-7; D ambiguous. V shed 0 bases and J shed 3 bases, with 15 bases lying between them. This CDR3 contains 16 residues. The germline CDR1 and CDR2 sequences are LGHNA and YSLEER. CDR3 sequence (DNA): TGCGCCAGCAGCCAAGATTATACGGGCCGCTTCTACGAGCAGTACTTC. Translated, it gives CASSQDYTGRFYEQYF.

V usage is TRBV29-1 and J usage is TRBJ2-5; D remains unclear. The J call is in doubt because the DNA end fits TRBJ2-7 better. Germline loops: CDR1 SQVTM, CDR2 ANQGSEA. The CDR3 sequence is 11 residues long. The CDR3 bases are TGCAGCGTTGGGGTCGTCTACGAGCAGTACTTC. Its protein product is CSVGVVYEQYF.

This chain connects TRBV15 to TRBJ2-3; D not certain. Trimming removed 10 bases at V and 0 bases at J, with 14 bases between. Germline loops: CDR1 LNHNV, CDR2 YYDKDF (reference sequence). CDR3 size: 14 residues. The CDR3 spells CAITGGTSTDTQYF. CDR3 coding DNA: TGTGCCATTACGGGCGGCACTAGCACAGATACGCAGTATTTT.

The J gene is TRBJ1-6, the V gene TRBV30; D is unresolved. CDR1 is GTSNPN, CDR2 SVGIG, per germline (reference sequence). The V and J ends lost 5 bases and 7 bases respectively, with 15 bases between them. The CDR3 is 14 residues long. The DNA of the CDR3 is TGTGCCTGGGATCGACCTATCGGGAATTCACCCCTCCACTTT. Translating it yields CAWDRPIGNSPLHF.

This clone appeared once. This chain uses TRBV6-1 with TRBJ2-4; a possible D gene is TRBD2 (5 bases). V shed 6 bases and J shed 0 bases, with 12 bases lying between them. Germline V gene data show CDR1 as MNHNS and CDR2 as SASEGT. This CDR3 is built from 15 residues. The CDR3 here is CASSPLREAKNIQYF. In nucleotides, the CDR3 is TGTGCCAGCAGCCCCTTGAGGGAAGCCAAAAACATTCAGTACTTC.

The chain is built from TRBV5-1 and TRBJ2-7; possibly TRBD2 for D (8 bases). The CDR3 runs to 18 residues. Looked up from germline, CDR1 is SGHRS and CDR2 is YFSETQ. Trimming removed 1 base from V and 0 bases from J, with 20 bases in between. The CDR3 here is CASSLPGISGDSSYEQYF. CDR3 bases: TGCGCCAGCAGCTTGCCAGGGATTAGCGGGGACAGCTCCTACGAGCAGTACTTC.

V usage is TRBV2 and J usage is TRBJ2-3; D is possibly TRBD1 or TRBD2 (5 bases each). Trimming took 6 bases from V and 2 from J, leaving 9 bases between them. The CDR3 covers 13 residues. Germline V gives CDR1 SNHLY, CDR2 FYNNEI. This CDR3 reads CASRGDATDTQYF. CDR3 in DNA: TGTGCCAGCAGGGGGGACGCCACAGATACGCAGTATTTT.

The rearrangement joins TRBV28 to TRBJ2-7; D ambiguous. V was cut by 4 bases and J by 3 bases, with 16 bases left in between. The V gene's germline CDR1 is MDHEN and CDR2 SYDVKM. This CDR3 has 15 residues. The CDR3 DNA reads TGTGCCAGCAGTTATAGCAGCGACTCCCTCTACGAGCAGTACTTC. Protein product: CASSYSSDSLYEQYF.

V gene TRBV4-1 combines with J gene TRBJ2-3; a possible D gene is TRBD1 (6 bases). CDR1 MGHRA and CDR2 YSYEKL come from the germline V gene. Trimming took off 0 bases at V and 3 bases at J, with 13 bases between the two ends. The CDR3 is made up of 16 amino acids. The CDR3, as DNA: TGCGCCAGCAGCCAAGATCGTTGGGACATAACAGATACGCAGTATTTT. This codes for CASSQDRWDITDTQYF.

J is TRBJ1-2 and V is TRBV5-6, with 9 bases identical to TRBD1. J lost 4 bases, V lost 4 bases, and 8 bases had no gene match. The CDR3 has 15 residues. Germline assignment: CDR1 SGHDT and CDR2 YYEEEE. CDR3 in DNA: TGTGCCAGCAGCCCCGGACAGGGGAGAGCCTATGGCTACACCTTC. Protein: CASSPGQGRAYGYTF.

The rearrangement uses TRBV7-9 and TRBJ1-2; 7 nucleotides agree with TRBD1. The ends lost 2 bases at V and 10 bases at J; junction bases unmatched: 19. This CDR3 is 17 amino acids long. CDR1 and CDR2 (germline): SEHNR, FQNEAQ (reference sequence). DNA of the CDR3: TGTGCCAGCAGCTTACCCGCCCGGACAGGACCTCTAGAGGACTACACCTTC. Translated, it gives CASSLPARTGPLEDYTF.

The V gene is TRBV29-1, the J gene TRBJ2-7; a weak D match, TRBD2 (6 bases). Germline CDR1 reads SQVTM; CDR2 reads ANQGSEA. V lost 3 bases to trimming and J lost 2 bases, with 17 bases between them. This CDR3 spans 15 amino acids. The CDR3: CSVDARSGVTYEQYF. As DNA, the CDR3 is TGCAGCGTTGACGCCCGTTCGGGGGTTACCTACGAGCAGTACTTC.

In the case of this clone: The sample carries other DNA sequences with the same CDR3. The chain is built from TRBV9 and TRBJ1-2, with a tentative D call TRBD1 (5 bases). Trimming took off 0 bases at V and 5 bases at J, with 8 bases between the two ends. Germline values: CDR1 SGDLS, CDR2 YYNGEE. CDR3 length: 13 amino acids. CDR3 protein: CASSVAGGYGYTF. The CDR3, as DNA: TGTGCCAGCAGCGTAGCGGGGGGATATGGCTACACCTTC.

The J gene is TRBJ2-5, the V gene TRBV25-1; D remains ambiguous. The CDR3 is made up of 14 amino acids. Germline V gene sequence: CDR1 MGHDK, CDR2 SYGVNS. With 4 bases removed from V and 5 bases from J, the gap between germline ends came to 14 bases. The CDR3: CASSGPTLQETQYF. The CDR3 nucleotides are TGTGCCAGCAGTGGCCCTACGCTGCAGGAGACCCAGTACTTC.

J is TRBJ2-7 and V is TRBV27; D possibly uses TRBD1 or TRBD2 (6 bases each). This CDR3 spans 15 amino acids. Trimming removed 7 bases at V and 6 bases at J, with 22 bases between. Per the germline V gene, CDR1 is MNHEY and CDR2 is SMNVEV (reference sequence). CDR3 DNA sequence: TGTGCCAGCACCCCGGGGGCGGGCTCAATGGGCGAGCAGTACTTC. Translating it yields CASTPGAGSMGEQYF.

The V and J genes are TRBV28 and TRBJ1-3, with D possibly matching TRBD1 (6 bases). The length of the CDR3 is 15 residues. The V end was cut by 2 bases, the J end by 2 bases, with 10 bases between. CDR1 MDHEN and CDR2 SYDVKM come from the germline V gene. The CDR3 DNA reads TGTGCCAGCAGTTTACGGGCAGGGGCTGGAAACACCATATATTTT. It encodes CASSLRAGAGNTIYF. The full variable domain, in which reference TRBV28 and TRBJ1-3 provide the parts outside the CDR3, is DVKVTQSSRYLVKRTGEKVFLECVQDMDHENMFWYRQDPGLGLRLIYFSYDVKMKEKGDIPEGYSVSREKKERFSLILESASTNQTSMYLCASSLRAGAGNTIYFGEGSWLTVV.